What follows is one T cell receptor beta chain and its context. Each CDR3 protein gets one entry after TCRdb re-called the 5' RACE reads with MiXCR. The table lists around 590,000 distinct CDR3 sequences, more than 9% of them singletons, with more than 13% in the top ten. This sample was included in a study of T cells after yellow fever vaccination. Study at large: Any fraction with a low cell number was prepared using SMART-Seq v4 Ultra Low Input.

V lost 0 bases, J lost 5 bases, and 14 bases lay in between. This CDR3 spans 15 amino acids. Germline V gene data show CDR1 as SGHNT and CDR2 as YYREEE (reference sequence). The TCR sequence derives from a man aged 25-40 years who received the YFV17D yellow fever vaccine. The chain couples TRBV5-4 to TRBJ2-5, with TRBD1 as a possible D gene (6 bases). This specimen was PBMCs, taken on the day of the yellow fever booster vaccination. CDR3: CASSLVAGVEETQYF. CDR3 coding DNA: TGTGCCAGCAGCTTGGTGGCAGGGGTTGAGGAGACCCAGTACTTC.